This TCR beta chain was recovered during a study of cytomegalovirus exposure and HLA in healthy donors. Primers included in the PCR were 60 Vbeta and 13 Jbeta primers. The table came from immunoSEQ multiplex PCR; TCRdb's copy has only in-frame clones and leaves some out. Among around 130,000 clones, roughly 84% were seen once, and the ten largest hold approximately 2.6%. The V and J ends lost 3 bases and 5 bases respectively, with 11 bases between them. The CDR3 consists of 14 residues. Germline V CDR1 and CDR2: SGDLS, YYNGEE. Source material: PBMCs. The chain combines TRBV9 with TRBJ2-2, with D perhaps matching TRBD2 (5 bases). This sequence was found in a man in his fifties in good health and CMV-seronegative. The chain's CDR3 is CASSADSGTGELFF. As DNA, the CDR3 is TGTGCCAGCAGCGCCGACTCGGGGACCGGGGAGCTGTTTTTT.